This entry concerns a single TCR beta chain. This clonotype has only a few counts. No cognate antigen has been identified for it. Base qualities are not recorded, but no much larger clone differs from it by a single base. The sample belongs to a study of T-cell reconstitution after alpha-beta-depleted transplantation in children (dated by TCRdb to 2015 to 2016). Study-level background: T-cell immune reconstitution after TCRalphabeta/CD19-depleted allogeneic hematopoietic cell transplantation in children was quantitatively tracked in the study by means of TCR repertoire profiling.

The germline V gene provides CDR1 SGHRS and CDR2 YFSETQ. The CDR3 covers 16 residues, taking in both the cysteine and the phenylalanine. The only DNA kept is the CDR3, 48 bases in frame from the first base. For this chain, trimming is 0 bases at the V end and 2 bases at the J end, and the number of junction bases without a gene match is 4. The library relied on PCR. TCRdb shows the sequencer as Illumina HiSeq 2500. TCR libraries were prepared with molecular barcoding, using unique molecular identifiers to normalize TCRbeta repertoire quantification. The public reads were reprocessed in TCRdb via fastp at Q25 and MiXCR, keeping in-frame beta chains. Each CDR3 protein appears once, grouped with its most common genes and DNA. The sample has about 480,000 distinct CDR3 sequences on record, approximately 12% of them singletons. The ten largest clones represent about 6% of the sample.

This specimen consisted of PBMCs from the stem cell graft donor, obtained from the stem cell graft. The chain joins TRBV5-1 to TRBJ2-2, with 7 bases matching TRBD2. The origin of this receptor is a human donor who donated a stem cell graft to a child with combined immunodeficiency. The nucleotides are TGCGCCAGCAGCTTGGTCCTAGCGGACAACACCGGGGAGCTGTTTTTT. Translated, this gives CASSLVLADNTGELFF.